A single sample is the source of the 16 T cell receptor beta chains below, sequenced in a study of T cell responses to AZD1222 COVID-19 vaccine. Some clones are missing from TCRdb's copy, which holds only in-frame ones; the method was immunoSEQ multiplex PCR. Of just over 80,000 clones listed, 80% to 90% are singletons. The sample in question was peripheral blood, obtained on day 0 of AZD1222 vaccination. These receptors came from an adult in good health.

This chain joins TRBV6-5 and TRBJ2-7; the D call may be TRBD1 or TRBD2 (5 bases each). The CDR3 has 15 residues. CDR1 MNHEY and CDR2 SVGAGI come from the germline V gene. V lost 1 base to trimming and J lost 0 bases, with 10 bases between them. The CDR3 here is CASSYWDRSSYEQYF. The CDR3 bases are TGTGCCAGCAGTTACTGGGACCGAAGCTCCTACGAGCAGTACTTC.

The rearrangement joins TRBV5-4 to TRBJ1-2, with 8 bases lining up with TRBD1. This CDR3 has 13 residues. Unmatched junction bases numbered 1, after V lost 2 bases and J lost 4 bases. Germline values: CDR1 SGHNT, CDR2 YYREEE (reference sequence). The CDR3 nucleotides are TGTGCCAGCAGCTTTACAGGGGGCTATGGCTACACCTTC. Amino acids: CASSFTGGYGYTF. The full variable domain, with the rest looked up from reference TRBV5-4 and TRBJ1-2, is ETGVTQSPTHLIKTRGQQVTLRCSSQSGHNTVSWYQQALGQGPQFIFQYYREEENGRGNFPPRFSGLQFPNYSSELNVNALELDDSALYLCASSFTGGYGYTFGSGTRLTVV.

V usage is TRBV6-4 and J usage is TRBJ2-3; 8 bases are shared with TRBD2. The trim removed 0 bases at V and 4 bases at J, leaving 0 bases unmatched. Germline CDR1 is MRHNA and CDR2 is SNTAGT. This CDR3 is built from 14 residues. The DNA for the CDR3 is TGTGCCAGCAGTGACTCTAGCGGGGCAGATACGCAGTATTTT. The encoded protein is CASSDSSGADTQYF.

The chain has TRBV6-5 and TRBJ1-1; D is unresolved. The germline V and J ends were trimmed by 7 bases and 1 base, with 16 bases remaining between them. CDR1 is MNHEY, CDR2 SVGAGI, per germline. There are 15 residues in the CDR3. In nucleotides, the CDR3 is TGTGCCAGCATGAACTACTTCATCGGGAACACTGAAGCTTTCTTT. Protein: CASMNYFIGNTEAFF.

This sequence joins TRBV23-1 and TRBJ2-7, with D perhaps matching TRBD2 (5 bases). TRBV23-1 belongs to the ORF category, with a function that is uncertain. The V end lost 3 bases, the J end lost 0 bases, and 6 bases lay between the germline ends. The CDR3 totals 13 residues. CDR3 in DNA: TGCGCCAGCAGTCAGGACTGCTCCTACGAGCAGTACTTC. Its translation: CASSQDCSYEQYF.

The gene calls are TRBV6-5 and TRBJ1-4; D gene unclear. This CDR3 is built from 13 residues. The germline CDR1 and CDR2 sequences are MNHEY and SVGAGI. V lost 5 bases and J 13 bases, leaving 17 bases between the germline ends. DNA of the CDR3: TGTGCCAGCAGTCAGGCGCGGTCGGGTAGACTGTTTTTT. This codes for CASSQARSGRLFF.

This rearrangement joins TRBV7-2 to TRBJ1-4; TRBD1 is a possible D gene (6 bases). The CDR3 has 17 amino acids. Germline loops: CDR1 SGHTA, CDR2 FQGNSA. Deletions cut 1 base from V and 7 bases from J, with 19 bases between. The CDR3 loop is CASSLGLSPGGGEKLFF. Here the CDR3 DNA reads TGTGCCAGCAGCTTAGGCCTGTCGCCGGGGGGCGGTGAAAAACTGTTTTTT.

This chain connects TRBV28 to TRBJ2-7; 7 nucleotides match TRBD1. Germline CDR1 reads MDHEN; CDR2 reads SYDVKM. Unmatched junction bases numbered 5, after V lost 3 bases and J lost 3 bases. The CDR3 covers 14 residues. The CDR3 region is CASSFSGGVYEQYF. The CDR3 nucleotides are TGTGCCAGCAGTTTTTCAGGGGGAGTCTACGAGCAGTACTTC.

The V and J genes are TRBV4-3 and TRBJ2-1, with 10 nucleotides matching TRBD2. Germline trimming cut 0 bases from V and 3 bases from J; bases unmatched to any gene: 2. This CDR3 is 16 amino acids long. Germline V lookup: CDR1 LGHNA, CDR2 YSLEER. As DNA, the CDR3 is TGCGCCAGCAGCCAAGACGCTAGCGGGGGCTACAATGAGCAGTTCTTC. Its translation is CASSQDASGGYNEQFF.

This rearrangement joins TRBV9 to TRBJ2-3; D is perhaps TRBD1 (7 bases). V gave up 4 bases and J gave up 1 base, with 16 bases separating them. Germline V gene lookup returns CDR1 SGDLS and CDR2 YYNGEE. The CDR3 extends over 16 amino acids. The CDR3 DNA sequence: TGTGCCAGCAGCCGAAGGGGGGACAGCGGCACAGATACGCAGTATTTT. Protein product: CASSRRGDSGTDTQYF.

V and J are TRBV24-1 and TRBJ2-7; 8 nucleotides align to TRBD1. V gave up 4 bases and J gave up 6 bases; unmatched junction bases: 4. This CDR3 has 13 residues. CDR1 and CDR2 from the germline V gene are KGHDR and SFDVKD. CDR3 protein: CATSDRTGGEQYF. The CDR3 DNA follows: TGTGCCACCAGTGACAGAACAGGGGGCGAGCAGTACTTC.

This chain connects TRBV4-3 to TRBJ2-1; TRBD1 is a possible D gene (6 bases). The CDR3 sequence is 13 residues long. Trimming left V 3 bases short and J 6 bases short, with 9 bases between. Germline CDR1 reads LGHNA; CDR2 reads YSLEER. The CDR3 nucleotides read TGCGCCAGCAGCCAGGAACAGGGCAATGAGCAGTTCTTC. It is translated as CASSQEQGNEQFF.

This chain links TRBV20-1 with TRBJ2-7, with a possible D match to TRBD2 (6 bases). CDR3 size: 11 residues. Between the trimmed V and J ends, which lost 3 bases and 8 bases, there was a span of 11 bases. The V gene's germline CDR1 is DFQATT and CDR2 SNEGSKA (reference sequence). CDR3 in amino acids: CSASWRGQQYF. As DNA, the CDR3 is TGCAGTGCTAGTTGGAGGGGACAGCAGTACTTC.

This clone was recorded only once. This chain connects TRBV7-6 to TRBJ1-5; TRBD1 agrees at 7 bases. J was trimmed by 0 bases and V by 1 base; bases with no gene match: 9. Looked up from germline, CDR1 is SGHVS and CDR2 is FNYEAQ. This CDR3 has 18 residues. CDR3 DNA: TGTGCCAGCAGCTTAGGTCAGGGGGGGGATAATAGCAATCAGCCCCAGCATTTT. Amino acids: CASSLGQGGDNSNQPQHF.

This rearrangement joins TRBV29-1 to TRBJ1-5; D perhaps matches TRBD1 (6 bases). Germline assignment: CDR1 SQVTM and CDR2 ANQGSEA. This CDR3 is 14 amino acids long. The V end lost 4 bases, the J end lost 2 bases, and 12 bases lay between the germline ends. CDR3 sequence reads: CSVGGGQRNQPQHF. As DNA, the CDR3 is TGCAGCGTTGGGGGGGGGCAACGCAATCAGCCCCAGCATTTT.

This clone came up once. The gene calls are TRBV5-1 and TRBJ1-2; 7 bases fit TRBD1. Germline assignment: CDR1 SGHRS and CDR2 YFSETQ. The trim removed 3 bases at V and 4 bases at J, leaving 6 bases unmatched. This CDR3 has 14 residues. CDR3 residues: CASSWRDSLYGYTF. The CDR3 bases are TGCGCCAGCAGCTGGAGGGACAGCCTCTATGGCTACACCTTC.